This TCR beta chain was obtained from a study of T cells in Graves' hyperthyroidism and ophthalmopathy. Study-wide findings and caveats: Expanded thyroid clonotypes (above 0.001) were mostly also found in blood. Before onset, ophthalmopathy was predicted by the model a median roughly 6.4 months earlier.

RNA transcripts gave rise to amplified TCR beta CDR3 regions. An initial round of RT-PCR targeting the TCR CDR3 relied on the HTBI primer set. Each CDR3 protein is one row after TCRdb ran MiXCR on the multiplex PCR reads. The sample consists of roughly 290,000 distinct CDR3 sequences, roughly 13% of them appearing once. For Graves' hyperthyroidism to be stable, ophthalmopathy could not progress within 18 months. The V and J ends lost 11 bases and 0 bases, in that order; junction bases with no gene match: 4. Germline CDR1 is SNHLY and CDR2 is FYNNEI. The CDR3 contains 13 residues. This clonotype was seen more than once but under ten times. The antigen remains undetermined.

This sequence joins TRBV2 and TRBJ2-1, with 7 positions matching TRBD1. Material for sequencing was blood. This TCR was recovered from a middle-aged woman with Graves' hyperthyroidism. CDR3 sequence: CASGQNSYNEQFF. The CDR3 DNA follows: TGTGCCTCGGGACAGAACTCCTACAATGAGCAGTTCTTC. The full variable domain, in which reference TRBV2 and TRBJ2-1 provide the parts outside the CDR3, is EPEVTQTPSHQVTQMGQEVILRCVPISNHLYFYWYRQILGQKVEFLVSFYNNEISEKSEIFDDQFSVERPDGSNFTLKIRSTKLEDSAMYFCASGQNSYNEQFFGPGTRLTVL.